The rows below give T cell receptor beta chains drawn from one sample of a study of T cell responses to AZD1222 COVID-19 vaccine. Libraries were prepared by immunoSEQ multiplex PCR; TCRdb keeps only in-frame clonotypes and omits some of them. The sample records about 140,000 clones, around 93% being singletons. The sequenced sample was peripheral blood, obtained on day 0 of AZD1222 vaccination. These receptors all stem from an adult in good health. Each CDR3 is given with its conserved first and last residue. A D gene is named only where the DNA matches it firmly. Size tells how often a clone was seen (once, few, many) or the class of an expanded clone, and some rows leave it out.

V	J	size	D	DNA	CDR3
TRBV21-1	TRBJ2-7	NA	NA	TGTGCCAGCACCATTGGGACAGTATCGTCCAATTACTCCTACGAGCAGTACTTC	CASTIGTVSSNYSYEQYF
TRBV7-8	TRBJ2-7	few	TRBD2	TGTGCCAGCAGCTTAGCGCAGGACGGGAGGGCGCACTTC	CASSLAQDGRAHF
TRBV5-1	TRBJ2-3	NA	TRBD2	TGCGCCAGCAGGAGGGACTACAGCACAGATACGCAGTATTTT	CASRRDYSTDTQYF
TRBV28	TRBJ1-1	once	NA	TGTGCCAGCAGTTTAGGAGCGACAAGAGCTTTCTTT	CASSLGATRAFF
TRBV4-1	TRBJ2-1	NA	TRBD2	TGCGCCAGCAGCCCCCACCTTGGGACTAGCGGGAACAATGAGCAGTTCTTC	CASSPHLGTSGNNEQFF
TRBV2	TRBJ1-5	NA	NA	TGTGCCAGCAGTTACAGCTTCAATCAGCCCCAGCATTTT	CASSYSFNQPQHF
TRBV5-8	TRBJ2-7	NA	NA	TGTGCCAGCAGCGCCTTCCGACAGACAGAGCAGTACTTC	CASSAFRQTEQYF
TRBV25-1	TRBJ2-2	NA	TRBD1	TGTGCCAGCAGTGGTGGGACAGGGGGAACCGGGGAGCTGTTTTTT	CASSGGTGGTGELFF
TRBV18	TRBJ1-5	NA	NA	TGTGCCAGCTCACCACATCCCAATCAGCCCCAGCATTTT	CASSPHPNQPQHF
TRBV5-6	TRBJ2-2	NA	TRBD1	TGTGCCAGCAGCTCGGACAGGGTCTGGACCGGGGAGCTGTTTTTT	CASSSDRVWTGELFF
TRBV7-2	TRBJ1-2	NA	NA	TGTGCCAGCAGCTTCCAATCTGGAGACTATGGCTACACCTTC	CASSFQSGDYGYTF
TRBV5-1	TRBJ1-5	NA	NA	TGCGCCAGCAGCTTGGGGCCTTTCAGCAATCAGCCCCAGCATTTT	CASSLGPFSNQPQHF
TRBV18	TRBJ1-3	NA	NA	TGTGCCAGCTCACCAGAAAGCTCTGGAAACACCATATATTTT	CASSPESSGNTIYF
TRBV7-9	TRBJ2-4	NA	NA	TGTGCCAGCAGCTTAGCTTCGCCGCAAAACATTCAGTACTTC	CASSLASPQNIQYF
TRBV29-1	TRBJ1-2	once	NA	TGCAGCGTTGGAACTAACTATGGCTACACCTTC	CSVGTNYGYTF
TRBV6-5	TRBJ2-5	NA	NA	TGTGCCAGCAGTTACCTGTCAACCCAGTACTTC	CASSYLSTQYF
TRBV6-5	TRBJ1-2	NA	NA	TGTGCCAGCAGCCCCACAAGCCCAAACTATGGCTACACCTTC	CASSPTSPNYGYTF
TRBV12-5	TRBJ2-1	NA	NA	TGTGCTAGTGGCCCCCAACGAGTTCCCCTCTCCTACAATGAGCAGTTCTTC	CASGPQRVPLSYNEQFF
TRBV5-4	TRBJ1-2	NA	TRBD1	TGTGCCAGCAGCGACAGGGGCTGGGACTATGGCTACACCTTC	CASSDRGWDYGYTF
TRBV21-1	TRBJ2-3	NA	NA	TGTGCCAGCAGCCTAGAGGGCGGGCGCACAGATACGCAGTATTTT	CASSLEGGRTDTQYF
TRBV24-1	TRBJ2-7	NA	NA	TGTGCCACCAGTGATTTTACTGGGGCCGAGCAGTACTTC	CATSDFTGAEQYF
TRBV28	TRBJ2-1	NA	TRBD2	TGTGCCAGCAGTCCCCCTGGGGGGAGGGCCAGGAATGAGCAGTTCTTC	CASSPPGGRARNEQFF
TRBV7-8	TRBJ2-7	NA	NA	TGTGCCAGCAGCTGGTTAGCGAGCTACGAGCAGTACTTC	CASSWLASYEQYF
TRBV11-2	TRBJ2-3	NA	TRBD2	TGTGCCAGCAAACAACTAGCGGGGTTAGATACGCAGTATTTT	CASKQLAGLDTQYF
TRBV2	TRBJ1-2	NA	NA	TGTGCCAGCAGCTCCAATGGCTACACCTTC	CASSSNGYTF
TRBV5-4	TRBJ1-1	NA	TRBD1	TGTGCCAGCAAGACGTTACAGGGGGCAATGAACACTGAAGCTTTCTTT	CASKTLQGAMNTEAFF
TRBV28	TRBJ1-5	NA	NA	TGTGCCAGCAGTTTTCATATTCAGCCCCAGCATTTT	CASSFHIQPQHF
TRBV11-1	TRBJ2-7	once	NA	TGTGCCAGCAGCCCCCAGGGAGCCTCCTACGAGCAGTACTTC	CASSPQGASYEQYF
TRBV4-2	TRBJ2-7	NA	NA	TGTGCCAGCAGCCAAGAGTTCCCGGGGCTTTCCTACGAGCAGTACTTC	CASSQEFPGLSYEQYF
TRBV27	TRBJ1-2	once	NA	TGTGCCAGCAGTTTATTCCCCAGGGCTAACTATGGCTACACCTTC	CASSLFPRANYGYTF
TRBV28	TRBJ1-5	NA	NA	TGTGCCAGCACGTTCTGGGGCAATCAGCCCCAGCATTTT	CASTFWGNQPQHF
TRBV11-2	TRBJ2-3	NA	NA	TGTGCCAGCAGCATATTACCGGCTAGCACAGATACGCAGTATTTT	CASSILPASTDTQYF
TRBV7-9	TRBJ1-6	once	NA	TGTGCCAGCACACCGGAGGCCTTAGGGCCCCTCCACTTT	CASTPEALGPLHF
TRBV24-1	TRBJ1-5	NA	TRBD1	TGTGCCACCAGTGCGGGACAGGGGGGCAATCAGCCCCAGCATTTT	CATSAGQGGNQPQHF
TRBV10-2	TRBJ2-3	NA	TRBD2	TGCGCCAGCAGTGACCTACTAGCGGGGGGTACGCAGTATTTT	CASSDLLAGGTQYF
TRBV23-1	TRBJ1-5	NA	NA	TGCGCCAGCACCCAGCTTGTTTGTCGGACATTGGGCAATCAGCCCCAGCATTTT	CASTQLVCRTLGNQPQHF
TRBV5-1	TRBJ2-1	NA	NA	TGCGCCAGCAGCTCTACAGGGCACTCCTACAATGAGCAGTTCTTC	CASSSTGHSYNEQFF
TRBV2	TRBJ2-5	NA	NA	TGTGCCAGCAGAGCTAACAGACCAGGAGAGACCCAGTACTTC	CASRANRPGETQYF
TRBV5-1	TRBJ2-5	NA	TRBD1	TGCGCCAGCAGCCCAGCAGGGGGAAGAGAGACCCAGTACTTC	CASSPAGGRETQYF
TRBV27	TRBJ2-1	NA	NA	TGTGCCAGCAACCTTCCGGGACCAGGGACTGGTGAGCAGTTCTTC	CASNLPGPGTGEQFF
TRBV27	TRBJ1-2	NA	TRBD1	TGTGCCAGCAGACTACAGGGGTTCGGCTATGGCTACACCTTC	CASRLQGFGYGYTF